The rows below give T cell receptor beta chains drawn from one sample of a study of STAT5B mutations in CD4+ large granular lymphocyte leukemia. TCRdb's table, derived via immunoSEQ multiplex PCR, lists solely in-frame clones and lacks some. The table lists some 41,000 clones, around 84% of them singletons. Sequences were obtained from CD4+ T cells from blood buffy coats. The receptors derive from a human donor in good health. CDR3s include the opening cysteine and the closing phenylalanine or tryptophan. Each record gives: J gene, D gene, clone size, V gene, CDR3 DNA, CDR3 protein. D genes are given only for firm matches. Size values are once, few and many counts, or a class for expanded clones, and some rows have none.

TRBJ1-2 NA NA TRBV7-2 TGTGCCAGCAGCCGGACCCCCTACTATGGCTACACCTTC CASSRTPYYGYTF
TRBJ2-5 NA NA TRBV5-6 TGTGCCAGCAGCTTGTGGAGTGTTGAGACCCAGTACTTC CASSLWSVETQYF
TRBJ2-7 TRBD1 NA TRBV18 TGTGCCAGCTCCCTGAGGACCGGACAGGGTTCGCCCTACGAGCAGTACTTC CASSLRTGQGSPYEQYF
TRBJ1-2 TRBD1 once TRBV6-5 TGTGCCAGCAGTTACTTTACACAGGGGGCGGGCTATGGCTACACCTTC CASSYFTQGAGYGYTF
TRBJ2-7 TRBD1 NA TRBV11-2 TGTGCCAGCAGCGCGCCGGGGACAGGGAGCTCCTACGAGCAGTACTTC CASSAPGTGSSYEQYF
TRBJ1-1 NA NA TRBV6-1 TGTGCCAGTCAGTGGGTTACTGAAGCTTTCTTT CASQWVTEAFF
TRBJ1-5 TRBD1 few TRBV11-2 TGTGCCAGCAGCTCAGGGGGCGGGAGCAATCAGCCCCAGCATTTT CASSSGGGSNQPQHF
TRBJ2-1 TRBD1 NA TRBV28 TGTGCCAGCAGCTCAGGACAGGGGTCAAGTCTTGAGCAGTTCTTC CASSSGQGSSLEQFF
TRBJ2-7 TRBD1 NA TRBV7-2 TGTGCCAGCAGCTTCCTAGCCGGGACAGGGGGTAACGAGCAGTACTTC CASSFLAGTGGNEQYF
TRBJ2-3 NA NA TRBV4-3 TGCGCCAGCAGCCAAGGAGAGCATCAGTATACGCAGTATTTT CASSQGEHQYTQYF
TRBJ2-4 TRBD1 NA TRBV2 TGTGCCAGCAGTGAAGCAGGGACAGGGTTAATGGATGAAAACATTCAGTACTTC CASSEAGTGLMDENIQYF
TRBJ2-2 NA NA TRBV25-1 TGTGCCAGCAGCAGACACCCGAACACCGGGGAGCTGTTTTTT CASSRHPNTGELFF
TRBJ1-2 NA NA TRBV2 TGTGCCACCACAACCCCGGAGACTAACTATGGCTACACCTTC CATTTPETNYGYTF
TRBJ2-3 NA NA TRBV4-3 TGCGCCAGCAGTCAAGCAGCTCGGGGGCAAGGCACAGATACGCAGTATTTT CASSQAARGQGTDTQYF
TRBJ2-5 TRBD2 NA TRBV9 TGTGCCAGCAGCGTAGCGGTGGGCGGGAGCCAAGAGACCCAGTACTTC CASSVAVGGSQETQYF
TRBJ1-2 NA few TRBV9 TGTGCCAGCAGCGTAGCTGAGACAGGATATGGCTACACCTTC CASSVAETGYGYTF
TRBJ2-5 TRBD1 NA TRBV6-1 TGTGCCAGCAGCATTGGGACAGCCGAGACCCAGTACTTC CASSIGTAETQYF
TRBJ2-3 TRBD2 once TRBV2 TGTGCCAGCCTCCCCTCGATCGTAGCGGGGGAAACTAGCACAGATACGCAGTATTTT CASLPSIVAGETSTDTQYF
TRBJ1-4 NA NA TRBV7-9 TGTGCCAGCAGCTTGTCCGCGGGGGGCGAAAAACTGTTTTTT CASSLSAGGEKLFF
TRBJ1-3 NA NA TRBV27 TGTGCCAGCAGTTCGGGGGACTCTGGAAACACCATATATTTT CASSSGDSGNTIYF
TRBJ1-2 NA few TRBV7-9 TGTGCCAGCGGACAGCCAAGGGGGGACTACACCTTC CASGQPRGDYTF
TRBJ2-1 NA once TRBV28 TGTGCCAGCAGAAAAACTAGCATAAGAAATGAGCAGTTCTTC CASRKTSIRNEQFF
TRBJ1-1 TRBD1 NA TRBV5-1 TGCGCCAGCACCTCAGGGGGCCGAGCGAACACTGAAGCTTTCTTT CASTSGGRANTEAFF
TRBJ2-6 NA NA TRBV5-4 TGTGCCAGCAGCGCATTCTCAGGGGCTGGGGCCAACGTCCTGACTTTC CASSAFSGAGANVLTF
TRBJ2-1 TRBD2 NA TRBV29-1 TGCAGCGTGGGATCGCGACTAGCGGGGACATACAATGAGCAGTTCTTC CSVGSRLAGTYNEQFF
TRBJ2-1 NA NA TRBV1 TGCACCAGCAGCCAAGATAGGCAGTTCTTC CTSSQDRQFF
TRBJ1-5 NA NA TRBV27 TGTGCCAGCACCTCCCCCTTTTTAAGGAATCAGCCCCAGCATTTT CASTSPFLRNQPQHF
TRBJ1-3 NA NA TRBV19 TGTGCCAGTAACACCGACTCTGGAAACACCATATATTTT CASNTDSGNTIYF
TRBJ1-1 TRBD1 NA TRBV6-5 TGTGCCAGCAGTTACTCACCGGGACAGGGGATTTCTGAAGCTTTCTTT CASSYSPGQGISEAFF
TRBJ1-4 NA NA TRBV5-1 TGCGCCAGCAGCACGGGACCCTCAACTAATGAAAAACTGTTTTTT CASSTGPSTNEKLFF
TRBJ1-5 TRBD1 few TRBV19 TGTGCCAGTAGTATGGGGACAGGGGTAAATCAGCCCCAGCATTTT CASSMGTGVNQPQHF
TRBJ1-4 NA NA TRBV7-2 TGTGCCAGCAGCTTCGGGGGGCGGGGTGAAAAACTGTTTTTT CASSFGGRGEKLFF
TRBJ1-2 NA NA TRBV14 TGTGCCAGCAGCCAAGAGCAGGCAAGACACTATGGCTACACCTTC CASSQEQARHYGYTF
TRBJ1-1 NA NA TRBV11-1 TGTGCCAGCAGCTTAGACCAGAACACTGAAGCTTTCTTT CASSLDQNTEAFF
TRBJ1-5 TRBD1 NA TRBV28 TGTGCCAGCGGGACAGGCGGGCCTCAGCCCCAGCATTTT CASGTGGPQPQHF
TRBJ1-2 NA NA TRBV7-7 TGTGCCAGCAGCTTTCTTGCAGGGGCACTCTATGGCTACACCTTC CASSFLAGALYGYTF
TRBJ2-6 NA NA TRBV5-1 TGCGCCAGCAGCTTGGCCCGGGCCCCCCAAAGGCCTGGGGCCAACGTCCTGACTTTC CASSLARAPQRPGANVLTF
TRBJ2-6 NA NA TRBV7-3 TGTGCCAGCAGCCCCAGGAACTCTGGGGCCAACGTCCTGACTTTC CASSPRNSGANVLTF
TRBJ2-1 TRBD2 NA TRBV19 TGTGCCAGTAGTATCGGACTAGCGGCCAATGAGCAGTTCTTC CASSIGLAANEQFF
TRBJ1-4 NA once TRBV6-1 TGTGCCAGCAGTGAAGTATCAGAGAATGAAAAACTGTTTTTT CASSEVSENEKLFF
TRBJ2-2 NA NA TRBV2 TGTGCCAGCAGTGTCATGACAGCCGGTATGGGGGAGCTGTTTTTT CASSVMTAGMGELFF
TRBJ2-7 NA NA TRBV19 TGTGCCAGTAGCCCGGGCCTCGCACGCGAGCAGTACTTC CASSPGLAREQYF
TRBJ1-2 NA NA TRBV25-1 TGTGCCAGCAGTGCCGAACGAGCACAATGGTATGGCTACACCTTC CASSAERAQWYGYTF
TRBJ1-1 NA NA TRBV25-1 TGTGCCAGCATTAAGCCAGGGTCTCCTGAAGCTTTCTTT CASIKPGSPEAFF
TRBJ2-4 NA once TRBV5-1 TGCGCCAGCAGCTTGGGTTCCGGTAACATTCAGTACTTC CASSLGSGNIQYF
TRBJ1-4 NA NA TRBV13 TGTGCCAGCAGCTTGACCGGACGGAAGAATGAAAAACTGTTTTTT CASSLTGRKNEKLFF
TRBJ2-5 NA NA TRBV7-2 TGTGCCAGCAGCTTCGGGGGCGGGGAGACCCAGTACTTC CASSFGGGETQYF
TRBJ1-5 NA NA TRBV28 TGTGCCAGCAGTTTATGGCAGGGGCAGGATCAGCCCCAGCATTTT CASSLWQGQDQPQHF
TRBJ2-5 NA NA TRBV4-1 TGCGCCAGCAGCCAAGAGGGACGGGGCCAAGAGACCCAGTACTTC CASSQEGRGQETQYF
TRBJ1-2 TRBD1 NA TRBV6-6 TGTGCCAGCACTCACCGGGACAGGGGATACGGCGGCTACACCTTC CASTHRDRGYGGYTF
TRBJ2-2 TRBD2 NA TRBV7-8 TGTGCCAGCAGCTTTGGTCTAGCGGGGAACACCGGGGAGCTGTTTTTT CASSFGLAGNTGELFF
TRBJ1-1 NA NA TRBV30 TGTGCCTGGAGCGACAGGCGCATGAACACTGAAGCTTTCTTT CAWSDRRMNTEAFF
TRBJ1-1 NA NA TRBV30 TGTGCCTGGAGTGTGTGGGGGAACACTGAAGCTTTCTTT CAWSVWGNTEAFF
TRBJ1-2 TRBD1 NA TRBV6-1 TGTGCCAGCCACGCAAAGGACAGGTTTTCCGGCTACACCTTC CASHAKDRFSGYTF
TRBJ2-7 NA NA TRBV27 TGTGCCAGCAGTTTCCTCATTAGCGGTTACGAGCAGTACTTC CASSFLISGYEQYF
TRBJ1-5 NA NA TRBV2 TGTGCCAGCAGTCCCGGGTCAGCCGGGCAGCCCCAGCATTTT CASSPGSAGQPQHF
TRBJ1-1 TRBD1 NA TRBV7-8 TGTGCCAGCAGCTACCGGGACAGGGGTTTAGGGAACACTGAAGCTTTCTTT CASSYRDRGLGNTEAFF
TRBJ2-1 NA NA TRBV9 TGTGCCAGCAGCAATCGAAGGGACGGCAATGAGCAGTTCTTC CASSNRRDGNEQFF